The next 11 T cell receptor beta chains were all read from a single sample in a study of cytomegalovirus exposure and HLA in healthy donors. The PCR had 60 Vbeta and 13 Jbeta primers. Method: immunoSEQ multiplex PCR; TCRdb's copy keeps in-frame clones and lacks some. Seen here are under 150,000 clones, 70% to 80% observed once, and the top ten hold roughly 10%. The sequenced sample was PBMCs. Receptor source: a woman aged 45 to 65 in good health and CMV-seropositive.

The V gene is TRBV2, the J gene TRBJ1-4; D gene uncertain. Germline CDR1 SNHLY, CDR2 FYNNEI. This CDR3 is 15 amino acids long. Trimming took off 7 bases at V and 7 bases at J, with 19 bases between the two ends. The CDR3 reads CASTAQGGRGEKLFF. The CDR3 DNA follows: TGTGCCAGCACAGCCCAAGGAGGGCGGGGTGAAAAACTGTTTTTT. The full variable domain, its missing parts supplied by reference TRBV2 and TRBJ1-4, is EPEVTQTPSHQVTQMGQEVILRCVPISNHLYFYWYRQILGQKVEFLVSFYNNEISEKSEIFDDQFSVERPDGSNFTLKIRSTKLEDSAMYFCASTAQGGRGEKLFFGSGTQLSVL.

The chain uses TRBV5-1 and TRBJ2-2; D is perhaps TRBD1 (5 bases). Trimming removed 0 bases from V and 4 bases from J, with 13 bases in between. Per germline, CDR1 SGHRS and CDR2 YFSETQ. This CDR3 has 16 amino acids. CDR3 amino acids: CASSLDPGLSTGELFF. The CDR3 DNA is TGCGCCAGCAGCTTGGATCCAGGGTTGAGCACCGGGGAGCTGTTTTTT.

The chain couples TRBV7-2 to TRBJ2-2; D is unclear. Trimming took off 4 bases at V and 7 bases at J, with 7 bases between the two ends. Germline CDR1 reads SGHTA; CDR2 reads FQGNSA. CDR3 length: 12 residues. CDR3 protein: CASSYDIGELFF. CDR3 coding DNA: TGTGCCAGCAGCTACGACATCGGGGAGCTGTTTTTT.

The chain's CDR3 is CASSLGRHQNTEAFF. The DNA of the CDR3 is TGTGCCAGCAGCTTGGGCAGACACCAGAACACTGAAGCTTTCTTT. The J gene is TRBJ1-1, the V gene TRBV7-3; D gene ambiguous. V lost 3 bases and J 1 base, leaving 12 bases between the germline ends. CDR1 is SGHTA and CDR2 is FQGTGA in the germline V gene. CDR3 length: 15 amino acids.

The rearrangement uses TRBV5-1 and TRBJ1-4; 8 bases align to TRBD1. CDR1 SGHRS and CDR2 YFSETQ come from the germline V gene. This CDR3 has 16 amino acids. Trimming took 4 bases from V and 5 from J; bases not matched to a gene: 10. The CDR3 DNA is TGCGCCAGCAGCCCGTCCCGACAGGGGTCAAATGAAAAACTGTTTTTT. Translated, it gives CASSPSRQGSNEKLFF. Supplemented by reference TRBV5-1 and TRBJ1-4, the full variable domain reads KAGVTQTPRYLIKTRGQQVTLSCSPISGHRSVSWYQQTPGQGLQFLFEYFSETQRNKGNFPGRFSGRQFSNSRSEMNVSTLELGDSALYLCASSPSRQGSNEKLFFGSGTQLSVL.

The chain carries TRBV5-1 and TRBJ2-5; 7 bases agree with TRBD2. Germline CDR1 SGHRS, CDR2 YFSETQ. The CDR3 sequence is 14 residues long. The V and J ends lost 3 bases and 5 bases, in that order; junction bases with no gene match: 7. The CDR3 nucleotides read TGCGCCAGCAGCTGGGGGGGACTGGGGGAGACCCAGTACTTC. This sequence encodes CASSWGGLGETQYF.

This clone was detected once. The rearrangement links TRBV9 to TRBJ1-6; 7 bases are shared with TRBD1. CDR1 SGDLS and CDR2 YYNGEE come from the germline V gene. J gave up 8 bases and V 1 base, and 6 bases lay outside the gene matches. The CDR3 extends over 15 amino acids. The CDR3, as DNA: TGTGCCAGCAGCGTAAGGGGGCCCGGGGATTCACCCCTCCACTTT. This codes for CASSVRGPGDSPLHF.

The chain has TRBV27 and TRBJ2-7; 10 bases fit TRBD1. Germline-derived CDR1 and CDR2 are MNHEY and SMNVEV (reference sequence). With V trimmed by 5 bases and J by 5 bases, 6 bases remained unmatched. CDR3 size: 14 residues. This CDR3 reads CASSPWDRGHEQYF. The CDR3 bases are TGTGCCAGCAGTCCGTGGGACAGGGGACACGAGCAGTACTTC.

The chain couples TRBV19 to TRBJ1-2, with 7 nucleotides matching TRBD1. Germline V CDR1 and CDR2: LNHDA, SQIVND (reference sequence). V gave up 9 bases and J gave up 4 bases; unmatched junction bases: 2. The CDR3 length is 11 residues. The CDR3 here is CASGTAYGYTF. The CDR3, as DNA: TGTGCCAGCGGGACAGCCTATGGCTACACCTTC.

This clone came up a few times. The V and J genes are TRBV4-3 and TRBJ1-1, with D uncertain. Deletions cut 1 base from V and 5 bases from J, with 8 bases between. From germline, CDR1 is LGHNA and CDR2 YSLEER. The CDR3 runs to 13 residues. The CDR3, as DNA: TGCGCCAGCAGCCAAGGCGTGAGGACTGAAGCTTTCTTT. This sequence encodes CASSQGVRTEAFF.

The CDR3 spells CAISPASRGESQPQHF. As DNA, the CDR3 is TGTGCCATCAGCCCTGCCAGCAGGGGGGAGTCTCAGCCCCAGCATTTT. The J gene is TRBJ1-5, the V gene TRBV10-3; 7 bases line up with TRBD1. Trimming took 6 bases from V and 6 from J; bases not matched to a gene: 14. The CDR3 contains 16 residues. CDR1 ENHRY and CDR2 SYGVKD come from the germline V gene.